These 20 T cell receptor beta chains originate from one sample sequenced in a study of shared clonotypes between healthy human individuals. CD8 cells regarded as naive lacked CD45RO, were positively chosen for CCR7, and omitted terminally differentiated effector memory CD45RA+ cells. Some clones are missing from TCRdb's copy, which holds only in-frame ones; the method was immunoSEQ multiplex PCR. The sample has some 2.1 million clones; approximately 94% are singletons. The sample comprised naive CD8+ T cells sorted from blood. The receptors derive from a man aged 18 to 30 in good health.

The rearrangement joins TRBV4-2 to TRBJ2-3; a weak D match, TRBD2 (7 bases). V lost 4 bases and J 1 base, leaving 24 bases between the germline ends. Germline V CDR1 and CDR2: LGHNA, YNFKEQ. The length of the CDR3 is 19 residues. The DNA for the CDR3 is TGTGCCAGCAGCCGCGGTCTGGGAGTCGGGGGGCCTGGCACAGATACGCAGTATTTT. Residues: CASSRGLGVGGPGTDTQYF.

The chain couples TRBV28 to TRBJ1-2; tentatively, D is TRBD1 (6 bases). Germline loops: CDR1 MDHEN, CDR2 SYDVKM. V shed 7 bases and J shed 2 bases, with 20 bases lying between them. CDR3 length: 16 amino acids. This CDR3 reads CASTTPAGEWNYGYTF. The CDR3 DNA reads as TGTGCCAGCACCACGCCCGCAGGGGAATGGAACTATGGCTACACCTTC.

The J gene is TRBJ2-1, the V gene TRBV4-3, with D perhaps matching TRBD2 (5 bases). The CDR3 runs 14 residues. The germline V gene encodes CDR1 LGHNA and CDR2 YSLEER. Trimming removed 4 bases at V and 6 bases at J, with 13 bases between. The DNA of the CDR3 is TGCGCCAGCAGCCTGACCGGGATCATCAATGAGCAGTTCTTC. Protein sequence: CASSLTGIINEQFF.

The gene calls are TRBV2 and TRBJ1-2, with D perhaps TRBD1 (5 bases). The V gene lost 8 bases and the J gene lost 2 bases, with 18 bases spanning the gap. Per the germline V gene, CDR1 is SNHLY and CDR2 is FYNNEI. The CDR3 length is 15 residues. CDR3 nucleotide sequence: TGTGCCAGCGGCTCAGTGGACATAAGCAACTATGGCTACACCTTC. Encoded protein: CASGSVDISNYGYTF.

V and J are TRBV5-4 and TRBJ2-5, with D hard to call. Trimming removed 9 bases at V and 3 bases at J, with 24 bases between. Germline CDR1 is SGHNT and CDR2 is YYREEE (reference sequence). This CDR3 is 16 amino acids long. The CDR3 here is CANQQQWSRQEETQYF. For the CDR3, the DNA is TGTGCCAACCAACAGCAGTGGTCTCGGCAAGAAGAGACCCAGTACTTC. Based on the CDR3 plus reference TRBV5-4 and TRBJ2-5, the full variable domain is ETGVTQSPTHLIKTRGQQVTLRCSSQSGHNTVSWYQQALGQGPQFIFQYYREEENGRGNFPPRFSGLQFPNYSSELNVNALELDDSALYLCANQQQWSRQEETQYFGPGTRLLVL.

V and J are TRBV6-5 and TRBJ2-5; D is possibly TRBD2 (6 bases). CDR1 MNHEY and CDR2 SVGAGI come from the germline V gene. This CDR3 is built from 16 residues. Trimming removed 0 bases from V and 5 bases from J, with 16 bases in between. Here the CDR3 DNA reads TGTGCCAGCAGTTACTCCCCGGAGGGTATGAGGGAGACCCAGTACTTC. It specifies CASSYSPEGMRETQYF.

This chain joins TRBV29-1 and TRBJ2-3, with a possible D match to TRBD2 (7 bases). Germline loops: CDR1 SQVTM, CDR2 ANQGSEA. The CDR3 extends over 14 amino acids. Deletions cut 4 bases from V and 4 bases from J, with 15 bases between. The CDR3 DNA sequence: TGCAGCGTTGTTCTCGGGGGGCTCGCAGATACGCAGTATTTT. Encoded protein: CSVVLGGLADTQYF.

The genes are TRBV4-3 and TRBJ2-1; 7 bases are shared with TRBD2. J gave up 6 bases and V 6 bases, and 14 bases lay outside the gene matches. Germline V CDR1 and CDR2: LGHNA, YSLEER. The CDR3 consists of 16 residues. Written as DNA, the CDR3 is TGCGCCAGCAGGCTACCCCCCGCGGGGGAGCCCAATGAGCAGTTCTTC. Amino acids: CASRLPPAGEPNEQFF.

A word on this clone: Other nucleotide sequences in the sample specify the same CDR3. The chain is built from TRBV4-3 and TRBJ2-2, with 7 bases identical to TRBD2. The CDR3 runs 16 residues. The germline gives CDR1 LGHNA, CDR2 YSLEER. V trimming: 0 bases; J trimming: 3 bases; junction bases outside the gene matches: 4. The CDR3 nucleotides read TGCGCCAGCAGCCAAGATCCTAGCGGATACACCGGGGAGCTGTTTTTT. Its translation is CASSQDPSGYTGELFF.

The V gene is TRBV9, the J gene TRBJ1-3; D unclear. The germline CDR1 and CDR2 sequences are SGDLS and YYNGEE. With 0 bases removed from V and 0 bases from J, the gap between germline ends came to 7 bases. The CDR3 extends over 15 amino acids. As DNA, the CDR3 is TGTGCCAGCAGCGTAGGACGGTACTCTGGAAACACCATATATTTT. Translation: CASSVGRYSGNTIYF. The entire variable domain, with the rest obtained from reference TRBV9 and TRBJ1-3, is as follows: DSGVTQTPKHLITATGQRVTLRCSPRSGDLSVYWYQQSLDQGLQFLIQYYNGEERAKGNILERFSAQQFPDLHSELNLSSLELGDSALYFCASSVGRYSGNTIYFGEGSWLTVV.

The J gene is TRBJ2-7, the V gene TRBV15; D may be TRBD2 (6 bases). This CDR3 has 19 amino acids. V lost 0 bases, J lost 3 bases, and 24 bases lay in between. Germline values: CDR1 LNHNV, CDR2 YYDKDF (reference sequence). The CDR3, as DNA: TGTGCCACCAGCAGAGATGTAATTGGGGGGTCTAACCTTCTCTACGAGCAGTACTTC. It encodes CATSRDVIGGSNLLYEQYF.

The CDR3 here is CASSRHRWGYEQYF. The DNA of the CDR3 is TGCGCCAGCAGCCGTCATCGATGGGGCTACGAGCAGTACTTC. The chain joins TRBV4-1 to TRBJ2-7; the D is unclear. Per germline, CDR1 MGHRA and CDR2 YSYEKL. The ends were cut back, 4 bases at V and 3 bases at J, with 13 bases in the middle. The CDR3 contains 14 residues.

This CDR3 reads CASSVRTGGDEQYF. The CDR3 DNA follows: TGTGCCAGCAGTGTACGGACAGGGGGCGACGAGCAGTACTTC. J is TRBJ2-7 and V is TRBV27; 11 nucleotides align to TRBD1. V gave up 5 bases and J gave up 5 bases; unmatched junction bases: 5. This CDR3 is 14 amino acids long. Germline CDR1 MNHEY, CDR2 SMNVEV (reference sequence).

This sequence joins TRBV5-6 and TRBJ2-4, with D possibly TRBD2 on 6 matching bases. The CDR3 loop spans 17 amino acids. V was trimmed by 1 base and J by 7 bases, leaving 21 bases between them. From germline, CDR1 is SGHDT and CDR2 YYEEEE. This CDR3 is CASSLRMAGPPVNIQYF. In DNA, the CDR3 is TGTGCCAGCAGCTTGAGGATGGCGGGGCCCCCTGTGAACATTCAGTACTTC.

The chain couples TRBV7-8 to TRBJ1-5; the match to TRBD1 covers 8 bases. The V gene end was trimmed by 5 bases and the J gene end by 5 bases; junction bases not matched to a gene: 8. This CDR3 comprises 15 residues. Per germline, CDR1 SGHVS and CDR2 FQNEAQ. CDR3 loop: CASSLGTGLDQPQHF. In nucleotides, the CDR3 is TGTGCCAGCAGCCTCGGGACAGGTCTAGATCAGCCCCAGCATTTT.

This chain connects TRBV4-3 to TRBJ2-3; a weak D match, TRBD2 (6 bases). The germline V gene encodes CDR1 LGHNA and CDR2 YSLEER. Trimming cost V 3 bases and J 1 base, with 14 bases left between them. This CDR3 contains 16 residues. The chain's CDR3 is CASSQVPGARTDTQYF. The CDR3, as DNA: TGCGCCAGCAGCCAGGTCCCGGGAGCTCGCACAGATACGCAGTATTTT.

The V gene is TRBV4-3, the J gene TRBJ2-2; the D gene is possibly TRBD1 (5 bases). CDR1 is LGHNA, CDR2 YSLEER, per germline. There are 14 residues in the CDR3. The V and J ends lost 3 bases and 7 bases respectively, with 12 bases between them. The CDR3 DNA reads TGCGCCAGCAGCCAGCAACCAGGGTACGGGGAGCTGTTTTTT. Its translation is CASSQQPGYGELFF.

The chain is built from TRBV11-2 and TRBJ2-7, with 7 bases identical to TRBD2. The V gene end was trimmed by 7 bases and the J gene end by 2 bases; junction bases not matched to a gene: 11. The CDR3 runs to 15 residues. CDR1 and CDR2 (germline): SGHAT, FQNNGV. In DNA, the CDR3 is TGTGCCAGCACTGGCGAGTATAGCGGGCCCTACGAGCAGTACTTC. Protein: CASTGEYSGPYEQYF.

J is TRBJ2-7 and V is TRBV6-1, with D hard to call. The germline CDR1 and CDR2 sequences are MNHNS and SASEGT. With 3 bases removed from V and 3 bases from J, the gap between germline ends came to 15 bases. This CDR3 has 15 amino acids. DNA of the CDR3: TGTGCCAGCAGTGACCCTGAAAGAAAGGGCTACGAGCAGTACTTC. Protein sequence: CASSDPERKGYEQYF.

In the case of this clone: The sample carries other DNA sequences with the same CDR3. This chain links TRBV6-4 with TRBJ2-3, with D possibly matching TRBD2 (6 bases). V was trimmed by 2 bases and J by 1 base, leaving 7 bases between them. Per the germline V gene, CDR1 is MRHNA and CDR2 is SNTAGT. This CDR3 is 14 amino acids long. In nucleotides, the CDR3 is TGTGCCAGCAGTGACGGCGGGGGCACAGATACGCAGTATTTT. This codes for CASSDGGGTDTQYF.